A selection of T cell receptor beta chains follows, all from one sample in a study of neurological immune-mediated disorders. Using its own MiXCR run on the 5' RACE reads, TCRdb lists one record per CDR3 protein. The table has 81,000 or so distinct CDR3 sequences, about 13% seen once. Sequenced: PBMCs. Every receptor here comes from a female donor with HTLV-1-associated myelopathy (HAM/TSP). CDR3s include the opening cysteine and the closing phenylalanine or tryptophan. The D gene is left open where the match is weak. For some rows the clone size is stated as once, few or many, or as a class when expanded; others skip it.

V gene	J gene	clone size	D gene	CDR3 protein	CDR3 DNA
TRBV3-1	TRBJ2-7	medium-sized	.	CASSPEALLGEQYF	TGTGCCAGCAGCCCCGAGGCCCTATTGGGCGAGCAGTACTTC
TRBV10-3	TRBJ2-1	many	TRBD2	CAINIGGGGVDDEQFF	TGTGCCATCAATATCGGCGGGGGGGGCGTCGATGATGAGCAGTTCTTC
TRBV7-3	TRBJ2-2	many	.	CASSLLYTGELFF	TGTGCCAGCAGCTTATTATACACCGGGGAGCTGTTTTTT
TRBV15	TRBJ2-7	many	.	CATSRDLPRNGAYSYEQYF	TGTGCTACCAGCAGAGATCTCCCGAGAAATGGGGCTTACTCCTACGAGCAGTACTTC
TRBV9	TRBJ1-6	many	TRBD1	CASSDQGALDGSPLHF	TGTGCCAGCAGCGACCAGGGGGCGCTGGATGGTTCACCCCTCCACTTT
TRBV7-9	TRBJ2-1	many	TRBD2	CASSPHTGTSGGRFSEQFF	TGTGCCAGCAGTCCCCATACCGGGACTAGCGGCGGGCGGTTTAGTGAGCAGTTCTTC
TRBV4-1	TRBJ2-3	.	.	CASSPSTHRTDTQYF	TGCGCCAGCAGCCCAAGCACCCACCGCACAGATACGCAGTATTTT
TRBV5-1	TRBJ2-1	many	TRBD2	CASSLGGAGGTAEQFF	TGCGCCAGCAGCTTGGGGGGAGCGGGGGGTACGGCTGAGCAGTTCTTC
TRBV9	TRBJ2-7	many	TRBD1	CASSLSTGTDYEQYF	TGTGCCAGCAGCTTGAGTACCGGGACAGACTACGAGCAGTACTTC
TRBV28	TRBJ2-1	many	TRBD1	CASSNSGQGPNEQFF	TGTGCCAGCAGTAACTCTGGACAGGGCCCGAATGAGCAGTTCTTC
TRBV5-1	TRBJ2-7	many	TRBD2	CASSPLAGGPHEQYF	TGCGCCAGCAGCCCACTAGCGGGGGGGCCCCACGAGCAGTACTTC
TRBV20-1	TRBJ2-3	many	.	CSASPGPGPDTQYF	TGCAGTGCTAGCCCAGGGCCTGGGCCAGATACGCAGTATTTT
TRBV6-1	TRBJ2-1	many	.	CASKGILTYNEQFF	TGTGCCAGCAAGGGGATACTTACATACAATGAGCAGTTCTTC
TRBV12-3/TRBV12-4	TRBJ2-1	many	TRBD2	CASRLAGADEQFF	TGTGCCAGCAGACTAGCGGGGGCCGATGAGCAGTTCTTC
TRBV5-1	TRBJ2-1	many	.	CASSLQSGSYNEQFF	TGCGCCAGCAGCTTGCAATCGGGGTCCTACAATGAGCAGTTCTTC
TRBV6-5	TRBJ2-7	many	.	CASSYAGRSTYEQYF	TGTGCCAGCAGTTACGCCGGCAGGTCCACCTACGAGCAGTACTTC
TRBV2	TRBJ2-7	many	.	CASSYVPDSSYEQYF	TGTGCCAGCAGTTACGTCCCGGACAGCTCCTACGAGCAGTACTTC
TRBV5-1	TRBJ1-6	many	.	CASSDSLNSPLHF	TGCGCCAGCAGCGACAGTCTGAATTCACCCCTCCACTTT
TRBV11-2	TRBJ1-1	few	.	CASSFLRAPRGLRNTEAFF	TGTGCCAGCAGCTTTTTAAGAGCCCCGCGGGGGCTGAGGAACACTGAAGCTTTCTTT
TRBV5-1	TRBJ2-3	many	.	CASSTSDISTDTQYF	TGCGCCAGCAGCACCTCGGACATTAGCACAGATACGCAGTATTTT
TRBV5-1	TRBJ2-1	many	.	CASSLERGTEFF	TGCGCCAGCAGCTTGGAAAGGGGCACTGAGTTCTTC
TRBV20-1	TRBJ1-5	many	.	CSAKLAPRINQPQHF	TGCAGTGCGAAACTGGCCCCAAGGATCAATCAGCCCCAGCATTTT
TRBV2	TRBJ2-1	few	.	CASSVGGTYNEQFF	TGTGCCAGCAGTGTTGGGGGTACCTACAATGAGCAGTTCTTC
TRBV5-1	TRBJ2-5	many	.	CASSDGSFLETQYF	TGCGCCAGCAGTGACGGCAGCTTTCTAGAGACCCAGTACTTC